This entry lists 28 T cell receptor beta chains sequenced from one sample in a study of blood T cell repertoires in COVID-19. The method was immunoSEQ multiplex PCR; TCRdb's version includes in-frame clones alone and lacks a portion of them. The top ten hold approximately 1.2% of the sample, which has about 62,000 clones, 86% seen once. Sequenced input: peripheral blood. The receptors come from a woman of 80 years or more with acute or convalescent COVID-19.

The chain is built from TRBV9 and TRBJ1-1; no reliable D call. Trimming took off 4 bases at V and 0 bases at J, with 13 bases between the two ends. The germline CDR1 and CDR2 sequences are SGDLS and YYNGEE. The CDR3 is 15 residues long. The CDR3: CASSSGGDLNTEAFF. The CDR3 region has the DNA TGTGCCAGCAGCTCGGGAGGAGACTTGAACACTGAAGCTTTCTTT.

The chain carries TRBV5-1 and TRBJ2-5; 14 nucleotides match TRBD2. V shed 3 bases, J shed 5 bases, and the junction held 6 bases outside the gene matches. CDR3 size: 16 residues. Germline V CDR1 and CDR2: SGHRS, YFSETQ. DNA for the CDR3: TGCGCCAGCAGCTCTGGGACTAGCGGGGGCTGGGAGACCCAGTACTTC. Translation: CASSSGTSGGWETQYF.

V gene TRBV2 combines with J gene TRBJ1-2; a weak D match, TRBD1 (6 bases). The CDR3 is made up of 13 amino acids. Germline-derived CDR1 and CDR2 are SNHLY and FYNNEI. Between the trimmed V and J ends, which lost 5 bases and 5 bases, there was a span of 12 bases. Written as DNA, the CDR3 is TGTGCCAGCAGTACCAGGACAGATTATGGCTACACCTTC. This encodes CASSTRTDYGYTF.

The genes are TRBV6-5 and TRBJ1-1; D not certain. Between the trimmed V and J ends, which lost 6 bases and 4 bases, there was a span of 15 bases. The CDR3 sequence is 14 residues long. Germline loops: CDR1 MNHEY, CDR2 SVGAGI. CDR3 loop: CASSGEAPGTEAFF. The DNA for the CDR3 is TGTGCCAGCAGCGGAGAAGCGCCGGGCACTGAAGCTTTCTTT.

The V gene is TRBV5-4, the J gene TRBJ2-3, with 9 bases fitting TRBD1. The V gene's germline CDR1 is SGHNT and CDR2 YYREEE (reference sequence). The CDR3 is 14 amino acids. With V trimmed by 4 bases and J by 3 bases, 3 bases remained unmatched. In DNA form, the CDR3 reads TGTGCCAGCAGCCTAGACAGGGGGACAGATACGCAGTATTTT. Residues: CASSLDRGTDTQYF. Looking up the rest from reference TRBV5-4 and TRBJ2-3 gives the full variable domain: ETGVTQSPTHLIKTRGQQVTLRCSSQSGHNTVSWYQQALGQGPQFIFQYYREEENGRGNFPPRFSGLQFPNYSSELNVNALELDDSALYLCASSLDRGTDTQYFGPGTRLTVL.

The chain carries TRBV5-1 and TRBJ1-2, with D possibly TRBD1 on 6 matching bases. The V end was cut by 3 bases, the J end by 4 bases, with 13 bases between. This CDR3 spans 14 amino acids. Germline V gene lookup returns CDR1 SGHRS and CDR2 YFSETQ. CDR3 sequence: CASSSVDRIYGYTF. The CDR3 DNA is TGCGCCAGCAGCTCCGTTGACAGGATCTATGGCTACACCTTC.

J is TRBJ1-2 and V is TRBV19, with D possibly matching TRBD1 (5 bases). The CDR3 is made up of 14 amino acids. V lost 5 bases, J lost 3 bases, and 13 bases lay in between. CDR1 LNHDA and CDR2 SQIVND come from the germline V gene (reference sequence). The CDR3 sequence is CASSLRGQDYGYTF. CDR3 DNA: TGTGCCAGTAGTCTTAGGGGTCAAGACTATGGCTACACCTTC.

The CDR3 loop is CASSYRVGQSSYEQYF. The CDR3 DNA reads as TGTGCCAGCAGTTACCGGGTAGGACAGAGCTCCTACGAGCAGTACTTC. This chain connects TRBV6-2 or TRBV6-3 to TRBJ2-7; tentatively, D is TRBD1 (6 bases). Germline V gives CDR1 MNHEY, CDR2 SVGEGT. The CDR3 consists of 16 residues. Trimming took 2 bases from V and 0 from J, leaving 14 bases between them.

This clone was found a few times. V gene TRBV30 combines with J gene TRBJ1-1; no definite D call. Trimming stripped 2 bases from V and 0 bases from J, with 7 bases between. The CDR3 totals 13 residues. Germline CDR1 and CDR2: GTSNPN and SVGIG (reference sequence). Written as DNA, the CDR3 is TGTGCCTGGAGTCGTACAGTGAACACTGAAGCTTTCTTT. Translating it yields CAWSRTVNTEAFF.

The chain combines TRBV28 with TRBJ1-1; unclear D gene. The CDR3 spans 14 residues. Between the trimmed V and J ends, which lost 6 bases and 1 base, there was a span of 12 bases. Germline-derived CDR1 and CDR2 are MDHEN and SYDVKM. CDR3 sequence: CASRQITGNTEAFF. The DNA of the CDR3 is TGTGCCAGCAGACAGATTACCGGGAACACTGAAGCTTTCTTT.

The chain has TRBV7-6 and TRBJ2-3, with 12 bases identical to TRBD2. The CDR3 runs 16 residues. V was clipped by 5 bases and J by 1 base; unmatched bases: 4. CDR1 SGHVS and CDR2 FNYEAQ come from the germline V gene. The CDR3 loop is CASSTRTSGGTDTQYF. Here the CDR3 DNA reads TGTGCCAGCAGCACACGGACTAGCGGGGGCACAGATACGCAGTATTTT.

This clone appeared a single time. V and J are TRBV19 and TRBJ2-3; tentatively, D is TRBD1 (6 bases). Germline assignment: CDR1 LNHDA and CDR2 SQIVND (reference sequence). The CDR3 totals 15 residues. The germline V and J ends were trimmed by 5 bases and 2 bases, with 14 bases remaining between them. The DNA of the CDR3 is TGTGCCAGTAGTCGAGACAGGCTAAACACAGATACGCAGTATTTT. Its protein is CASSRDRLNTDTQYF.

This clone was found a few times. The chain is built from TRBV9 and TRBJ1-2, with 7 bases aligning to TRBD1. The J segment lost 3 bases and the V segment lost 5 bases, leaving 10 bases of the junction unmatched. The CDR3 has 15 residues. Germline loops: CDR1 SGDLS, CDR2 YYNGEE. CDR3 DNA: TGTGCCAGCAGAAATACAGCCGGGACAGACTATGGCTACACCTTC. Translated: CASRNTAGTDYGYTF.

The chain has TRBV2 and TRBJ2-3; D is perhaps TRBD2 (7 bases). Germline CDR1 is SNHLY and CDR2 is FYNNEI. V was clipped by 6 bases and J by 1 base, with 8 bases between them. CDR3 size: 13 residues. The CDR3 bases are TGTGCCAGCAGAGGGGGGGGCACAGATACGCAGTATTTT. Translated: CASRGGGTDTQYF.

V gene TRBV30 combines with J gene TRBJ1-1; 8 nucleotides agree with TRBD1. The CDR3 has 14 amino acids. V shed 0 bases and J 1 base; nucleotides not matched to a gene: 1. From germline, CDR1 is GTSNPN and CDR2 SVGIG (reference sequence). The CDR3 loop is CAWSVDRGNTEAFF. In nucleotides, the CDR3 is TGTGCCTGGAGTGTAGACAGGGGGAACACTGAAGCTTTCTTT.

Only a few counts were recorded for this clone. The chain employs TRBV25-1 and TRBJ1-6; TRBD1 is a possible D gene (6 bases). The germline V gene encodes CDR1 MGHDK and CDR2 SYGVNS. The CDR3 is 16 residues long. V was pared by 0 bases and J by 9 bases, with 15 bases between. The CDR3 loop is CASSEYGRGAGSPLHF. CDR3 bases: TGTGCCAGCAGTGAATATGGTCGGGGGGCTGGTTCACCCCTCCACTTT.

Only a few counts were recorded for this clone. V usage is TRBV10-3 and J usage is TRBJ1-2; no reliable D call. V lost 7 bases and J lost 8, with 20 bases in between. The CDR3 consists of 14 residues. Per germline, CDR1 ENHRY and CDR2 SYGVKD. CDR3 sequence reads: CAITPVLGSGGYTF. The CDR3 nucleotides are TGTGCCATCACCCCCGTCCTCGGGTCGGGGGGCTACACCTTC.

The rearrangement uses TRBV7-2 and TRBJ2-7, with D unresolved. Looked up from germline, CDR1 is SGHTA and CDR2 is FQGNSA. Trimming shortened V by 1 base and J by 0 bases, and 10 bases separated the two germline ends. The CDR3 has 15 residues. For the CDR3, the DNA is TGTGCCAGCAGCTTAGACATTCAAAGCTCCTACGAGCAGTACTTC. Protein sequence: CASSLDIQSSYEQYF.

The V and J genes are TRBV4-2 and TRBJ2-7; possible D gene TRBD2, 5 bases. CDR1 and CDR2 from the germline V gene are LGHNA and YNFKEQ. The V and J ends lost 0 bases and 0 bases respectively, with 15 bases between them. This CDR3 comprises 17 residues. CDR3 bases: TGTGCCAGCAGCCAAGATCGGAAGCGGCCCCACTCCTACGAGCAGTACTTC. It codes for CASSQDRKRPHSYEQYF.

The chain recombines TRBV4-2 with TRBJ2-6; a possible D gene is TRBD2 (6 bases). V lost 3 bases, J lost 0 bases, and 12 bases lay in between. Germline CDR1 is LGHNA and CDR2 is YNFKEQ. The CDR3 spans 17 residues. Here the CDR3 DNA reads TGTGCCAGCAGCCAGGCGGAGGGGCTCTCTGGGGCCAACGTCCTGACTTTC. Encoded protein: CASSQAEGLSGANVLTF.

A single count supports this clone. The rearrangement uses TRBV3-1 (or the pseudogene TRBV3-2) and TRBJ1-6; 9 bases agree with TRBD1. Trimming took 2 bases from V and 6 from J; bases not matched to a gene: 8. Germline assignment: CDR1 LGHDT and CDR2 YNNKEL (reference sequence). The CDR3 extends over 17 amino acids. The CDR3 bases are TGTGCCAGCAGCCAATCCGGGACAGGGTACGGTAATTCACCCCTCCACTTT. It encodes CASSQSGTGYGNSPLHF.

In this sample, this clone turned up once. The V call is TRBV19, the J call TRBJ2-2; 13 bases match TRBD2. CDR1 and CDR2 (germline): LNHDA, SQIVND (reference sequence). The CDR3 is made up of 17 amino acids. Trimming at V came to 6 bases and at J to 5 bases, leaving 9 bases not matched to a gene. The CDR3 coding sequence is TGTGCCAGTAGGCCCGGACTAGCGGGAGAGATTACCGGGGAGCTGTTTTTT. It specifies CASRPGLAGEITGELFF.

The J gene is TRBJ1-2, the V gene TRBV5-1, with TRBD1 matching over 7 bases. The CDR3 covers 15 residues. Germline assignment: CDR1 SGHRS and CDR2 YFSETQ. V shed 4 bases and J 0 bases; nucleotides not matched to a gene: 6. CDR3 in DNA: TGCGCCAGCAGCCTAGGGGACAGCTCTAACTATGGCTACACCTTC. Protein: CASSLGDSSNYGYTF.

The chain has TRBV28 and TRBJ2-7; 11 nucleotides match TRBD1. CDR1 and CDR2 from the germline V gene are MDHEN and SYDVKM. V lost 5 bases and J lost 4; bases outside the gene matches: 7. This CDR3 spans 15 amino acids. The CDR3 DNA reads as TGTGCCAGCAGTGCAGCGGACAGGGGGCTGTACGAGCAGTACTTC. Its translation is CASSAADRGLYEQYF. Variable domain in full (rest from reference TRBV28 and TRBJ2-7): DVKVTQSSRYLVKRTGEKVFLECVQDMDHENMFWYRQDPGLGLRLIYFSYDVKMKEKGDIPEGYSVSREKKERFSLILESASTNQTSMYLCASSAADRGLYEQYFGPGTRLTVT.

This rearrangement joins TRBV5-1 to TRBJ2-1; D possibly corresponds to TRBD2 (6 bases). Trimming took off 4 bases at V and 5 bases at J, with 13 bases between the two ends. The germline V gene encodes CDR1 SGHRS and CDR2 YFSETQ. This CDR3 is 14 amino acids long. This chain's CDR3 is CASSPRVADNEQFF. The CDR3 DNA sequence: TGCGCCAGCAGCCCCAGGGTAGCGGACAATGAGCAGTTCTTC.

This clone was counted a few times. V and J are TRBV14 and TRBJ2-3, with 8 nucleotides matching TRBD2. V shed 3 bases and J 5 bases; nucleotides not matched to a gene: 7. CDR1 and CDR2 from the germline V gene are SGHDN and FVKESK. CDR3 length equals 15 residues. The CDR3 DNA reads TGTGCCAGCAGCCAGCCGGGACTAGGGGGAGATACGCAGTATTTT. Amino acids: CASSQPGLGGDTQYF.

This chain uses TRBV6-5 with TRBJ1-4; 10 nucleotides line up with TRBD1. CDR3 length: 15 amino acids. Germline CDR1 and CDR2: MNHEY and SVGAGI. V gave up 5 bases and J gave up 7 bases; unmatched junction bases: 7. This CDR3 is CASSMSRDRGEKLFF. The CDR3 DNA is TGTGCCAGCAGTATGAGCCGGGACAGGGGTGAAAAACTGTTTTTT.

The CDR3 sequence: CAWATGGQQYF. CDR3 coding DNA: TGTGCCTGGGCGACTGGGGGCCAGCAGTACTTC. The rearrangement uses TRBV30 and TRBJ2-7; maybe TRBD1 (6 bases). From germline, CDR1 is GTSNPN and CDR2 SVGIG (reference sequence). This CDR3 has 11 residues. Trimming removed 5 bases from V and 8 bases from J, with 13 bases in between.